Following are 4 T cell receptor delta chains from one sample sequenced in a study of gamma-delta T cells after stem cell transplantation. TCRdb reanalyzed the RT-PCR reads using CATT. The sample has approximately 3,000 delta-chain clones, 4.5% to 6.5% seen once; the top ten hold approximately 10%. The sample consisted of gamma-delta T cells. These receptors originate from a human donor. It is not recorded whose cells these are; they may come from a transplant donor.

By proportion, this clone is medium-sized. One base away lies a much larger clone, so this may be a sequencing read error. The chain employs TRDV2 and TRDJ1; tentatively, D is TRDD3 (6 bases). The CDR3 has 17 amino acids. Germline CDR1 reads GEAIGNYY; CDR2 reads EKD. V was cut by 3 bases and J by 0 bases, with 19 bases left in between. The CDR3 DNA sequence: TGTGCCTGTGACCCGACGGGGGACCCTGAGTACACCGATAAACTCATCTTT. Translated: CACDPTGDPEYTDKLIF.

Remarks on this clone: The likely explanation is a read error, given a far larger clone one base away. The rearrangement joins TRDV2 to TRDJ3; 9 positions match TRDD3. V trimming: 3 bases; J trimming: 0 bases; junction bases outside the gene matches: 17. The CDR3 runs 22 residues. The germline gives CDR1 GEAIGNYY, CDR2 EKD. The CDR3 spells CACDPAFAPTGGPSWDTRQMFF. Written as DNA, the CDR3 is TGTGCCTGTGACCCCGCCTTCGCGCCTACTGGGGGACCCTCCTGGGACACCCGACAGATGTTTTTC.

This clone was seen more than once but under ten times. A far larger clone is one nucleotide away, so this likely arose from a read error. The chain carries TRDV2 and TRDJ1; the match to TRDD3 covers 7 bases. The J segment lost 2 bases and the V segment lost 3 bases, leaving 8 bases of the junction unmatched. CDR3 size: 15 residues. Germline values: CDR1 GEAIGNYY, CDR2 EKD. The CDR3 sequence is CACDALGAGTDKLIF. The CDR3 DNA reads as TGTGCCTGTGACGCCCTGGGGGCTGGTACCGATAAACTCATCTTT.

There are a few counts of this clone. The translation of this DNA and the TCRdb protein of a much larger clone differ at residue 8, probably owing to a read error; the protein shown here is translated from the DNA. The gene calls are TRDV2 and TRDJ1, with 13 bases fitting TRDD3. Unmatched junction bases numbered 22, after V lost 3 bases and J lost 4 bases. In germline, CDR1 is GEAIGNYY, CDR2 EKD. The CDR3 sequence is 21 residues long. The CDR3 region has the DNA TGTGCCTGTGACCGACTTCCACCCGTACTGGGGGATACGCGTAGTCACGATAAACTCATCTTT. Its protein is CACDRLPPVLGDTRSHDKLIF.